These 24 T cell receptor beta chains were sequenced from one sample in a study of TIL therapy for anti-PD-1-resistant metastatic lung cancer. Stated time point: pre-treatment sample, taken before nivolumab and TIL therapy. The libraries were made with immunoSEQ v3. Assay used: immunoSEQ multiplex PCR; TCRdb lists only in-frame clones, some missing. This sample yields under 65,000 clones, of which roughly four fifths are seen a single time; 2.5% to 3.5% belongs to the top ten. The starting material was blood, obtained at baseline. These receptors originate from a person aged 25 to 85 with non-small cell lung cancer.

The genes are TRBV11-1 and TRBJ2-7; maybe TRBD1 (6 bases). Per germline, CDR1 SGHAT and CDR2 FQDESV (reference sequence). There are 13 residues in the CDR3. Trimming removed 4 bases at V and 3 bases at J, with 10 bases between. This CDR3 reads CASSSGQNYEQYF. In DNA form, the CDR3 reads TGTGCCAGCAGCTCCGGACAGAACTACGAGCAGTACTTC.

This sequence joins TRBV28 and TRBJ1-2; TRBD1 matches at 11 bases. CDR3 length: 15 residues. The J segment lost 4 bases and the V segment lost 7 bases, leaving 8 bases of the junction unmatched. The germline V gene has CDR1 MDHEN and CDR2 SYDVKM. DNA of the CDR3: TGTGCCAGCACCGCCGGGACAGGGGGAACCTATGGCTACACCTTC. Encoded protein: CASTAGTGGTYGYTF.

The J gene is TRBJ1-4, the V gene TRBV28, with a weak D call TRBD1 (6 bases). The V gene's germline CDR1 is MDHEN and CDR2 SYDVKM. The V end was cut by 5 bases, the J end by 3 bases, with 19 bases between. The CDR3 length is 17 residues. CDR3 sequence (DNA): TGTGCCAGCAGTCCGTACTCGACAGGAGGGGCTAATGAAAAACTGTTTTTT. As protein: CASSPYSTGGANEKLFF. Full variable domain (missing parts from reference TRBV28 and TRBJ1-4): DVKVTQSSRYLVKRTGEKVFLECVQDMDHENMFWYRQDPGLGLRLIYFSYDVKMKEKGDIPEGYSVSREKKERFSLILESASTNQTSMYLCASSPYSTGGANEKLFFGSGTQLSVL.

The chain carries TRBV19 and TRBJ2-7; 11 bases align to TRBD1. CDR1 and CDR2 from the germline V gene are LNHDA and SQIVND (reference sequence). The V and J ends lost 11 bases and 5 bases, in that order; junction bases with no gene match: 5. The CDR3 covers 12 residues. Here the CDR3 DNA reads TGTGCCGCTGGGACAGGGGGAAACGAGCAGTACTTC. It yields the protein CAAGTGGNEQYF.

The chain links TRBV5-1 to TRBJ2-7; 8 nucleotides match TRBD1. Trimming removed 6 bases from V and 4 bases from J; junction bases left unmatched: 12. Looked up from germline, CDR1 is SGHRS and CDR2 is YFSETQ. The CDR3 has 15 residues. This CDR3 is CASNPRGTGIYEQYF. CDR3 sequence (DNA): TGCGCCAGCAACCCTCGTGGGACAGGAATTTACGAGCAGTACTTC.

The genes are TRBV19 and TRBJ2-3, with TRBD2 matching 7 bases. The germline CDR1 and CDR2 sequences are LNHDA and SQIVND (reference sequence). J gave up 4 bases and V 4 bases, and 5 bases lay outside the gene matches. This CDR3 region has 14 residues. The CDR3 nucleotides are TGTGCCAGTAGTACTAGCGGTCGAGCAGATACGCAGTATTTT. Residues: CASSTSGRADTQYF. Full variable domain (outside the CDR3, taken from reference TRBV19 and TRBJ2-3): DGGITQSPKYLFRKEGQNVTLSCEQNLNHDAMYWYRQDPGQGLRLIYYSQIVNDFQKGDIAEGYSVSREKKESFPLTVTSAQKNPTAFYLCASSTSGRADTQYFGPGTRLTVL.

Only one count was recorded for this clone. The V gene is TRBV5-1, the J gene TRBJ2-1; TRBD2 agrees at 9 bases. J lost 1 base, V lost 4 bases, and 3 bases had no gene match. CDR3 length equals 15 residues. Germline V gene data show CDR1 as SGHRS and CDR2 as YFSETQ. CDR3 region: CASSPAGGSYNEQFF. The CDR3 coding sequence is TGCGCCAGCAGCCCGGCGGGGGGGTCCTACAATGAGCAGTTCTTC.

The CDR3 nucleotides are TGTGCCAGCAGCTTAGCGGGAGCGGGGGAGACCCAGTACTTC. This sequence encodes CASSLAGAGETQYF. V is TRBV7-2 and J is TRBJ2-5, with TRBD2 matching 7 bases. The CDR3 totals 14 residues. Looked up from germline, CDR1 is SGHTA and CDR2 is FQGNSA. V lost 0 bases, J lost 5 bases, and 3 bases stayed unmatched.

This clone came up a few times. The chain combines TRBV27 with TRBJ1-5; 12 bases line up with TRBD1. J lost 6 bases, V lost 4 bases, and 10 bases had no gene match. Per the germline V gene, CDR1 is MNHEY and CDR2 is SMNVEV (reference sequence). The CDR3 spans 17 residues. The CDR3 reads CASSSPAGTGGLQPQHF. CDR3 DNA: TGTGCCAGCAGTTCTCCGGCCGGGACAGGGGGCCTTCAGCCCCAGCATTTT.

The chain has TRBV5-6 and TRBJ2-3; D not certain. With 0 bases removed from V and 0 bases from J, the gap between germline ends came to 5 bases. Germline V gives CDR1 SGHDT, CDR2 YYEEEE. The CDR3 covers 14 residues. CDR3 in DNA: TGTGCCAGCAGCTTGGGTTCTAGCACAGATACGCAGTATTTT. Translating it yields CASSLGSSTDTQYF.

This chain joins TRBV11-2 and TRBJ2-4; tentative D call: TRBD1 (6 bases). The CDR3 is 18 amino acids. V lost 5 bases and J 0 bases, leaving 20 bases between the germline ends. Germline assignment: CDR1 SGHAT and CDR2 FQNNGV. The CDR3 nucleotides are TGTGCCAGCAGCGCCCAACAGGGTGTGGGGCAAGCCAAAAACATTCAGTACTTC. Translation: CASSAQQGVGQAKNIQYF.

V gene TRBV3-1 (or the pseudogene TRBV3-2) combines with J gene TRBJ2-2, with D possibly matching TRBD1 (6 bases). Germline V CDR1 and CDR2: LGHDT, YNNKEL (reference sequence). This CDR3 spans 13 amino acids. V was shortened by 3 bases and J by 8 bases, with 10 bases between the two germline ends. The CDR3 coding sequence is TGTGCCAGCAGCCAGGATGGACAGGGGGAGCTGTTTTTT. It specifies CASSQDGQGELFF.

The chain combines TRBV28 with TRBJ2-4; unclear D gene. The germline V gene has CDR1 MDHEN and CDR2 SYDVKM. The CDR3 contains 12 residues. V was shortened by 5 bases and J by 1 base, with 3 bases between the two germline ends. Written as DNA, the CDR3 is TGTGCCAGCAGTCTCGCCAAAAACATTCAGTACTTC. Translating it yields CASSLAKNIQYF.

This chain links TRBV7-2 with TRBJ2-1; D ambiguous. The CDR3 has 16 amino acids. Trimming left V 2 bases short and J 4 bases short, with 15 bases between. Looked up from germline, CDR1 is SGHTA and CDR2 is FQGNSA. CDR3 sequence: CASSLHRSLGYNEQFF. DNA of the CDR3: TGTGCCAGCAGCTTACACAGATCCCTGGGGTACAATGAGCAGTTCTTC.

V is TRBV29-1 and J is TRBJ2-1, with a possible D match to TRBD2 (5 bases). Trimming stripped 4 bases from V and 7 bases from J, with 14 bases between. Germline V lookup: CDR1 SQVTM, CDR2 ANQGSEA. This CDR3 region has 13 residues. CDR3 in amino acids: CSVAFGRLNEQFF. CDR3 DNA sequence: TGCAGCGTTGCCTTTGGGAGACTGAATGAGCAGTTCTTC.

This rearrangement joins TRBV7-6 to TRBJ1-4; 7 bases match TRBD1. V lost 4 bases to trimming and J lost 8 bases; unmatched junction nucleotides: 10. The CDR3 sequence is 15 residues long. The germline V gene has CDR1 SGHVS and CDR2 FNYEAQ. The CDR3: CASSSPTGLREKLFF. CDR3 bases: TGTGCCAGCAGCTCTCCGACAGGGTTGAGAGAAAAACTGTTTTTT.

This chain connects TRBV18 to TRBJ1-5, with a possible D match to TRBD1 (5 bases). Germline-derived CDR1 and CDR2 are KGHSH and LQKENI. Trimming stripped 0 bases from V and 6 bases from J, with 12 bases between. The CDR3 has 15 residues. The CDR3 DNA is TGTGCCAGCTCACCACCGCCAGGGAAAGGTCAGCCCCAGCATTTT. Its translation is CASSPPPGKGQPQHF.

The sample holds one count of this clone. The chain is built from TRBV15 and TRBJ2-7; no firm D call. The germline V and J ends were trimmed by 4 bases and 5 bases, with 15 bases remaining between them. The length of the CDR3 is 14 residues. Germline CDR1 reads LNHNV; CDR2 reads YYDKDF (reference sequence). In nucleotides, the CDR3 is TGTGCCACCAGCACCCGACGGATAGACCACGAGCAGTACTTC. Protein product: CATSTRRIDHEQYF.

The gene calls are TRBV5-1 and TRBJ2-3; D might be TRBD1 (6 bases). There are 15 residues in the CDR3. V lost 4 bases, J lost 6 bases, and 18 bases lay in between. Germline loops: CDR1 SGHRS, CDR2 YFSETQ. CDR3 in DNA: TGCGCCAGCAGCCCTTTAGGGGGAAGGGGGGATACGCAGTATTTT. Its translation is CASSPLGGRGDTQYF.

The rearrangement uses TRBV7-2 and TRBJ1-5, with D perhaps matching TRBD1 (5 bases). The CDR3 runs 14 residues. Germline loops: CDR1 SGHTA, CDR2 FQGNSA. Trimming took 2 bases from V and 7 from J, leaving 12 bases between them. The CDR3 bases are TGTGCCAGCAGCTTACAGGGCCGGGGACAGCCCCAGCATTTT. This sequence encodes CASSLQGRGQPQHF.

V usage is TRBV5-1 and J usage is TRBJ2-7; 11 bases line up with TRBD2. Germline trimming cut 7 bases from V and 7 bases from J; bases unmatched to any gene: 10. Looked up from germline, CDR1 is SGHRS and CDR2 is YFSETQ. CDR3 length equals 14 residues. The CDR3 loop is CASLPGTSGGEQYF. CDR3 DNA: TGCGCCAGCTTGCCCGGGACTAGCGGCGGAGAGCAGTACTTC.

This chain uses TRBV2 with TRBJ2-1, with 8 nucleotides matching TRBD1. With V trimmed by 5 bases and J by 8 bases, 2 bases remained unmatched. The CDR3 spans 12 residues. Germline values: CDR1 SNHLY, CDR2 FYNNEI. CDR3 residues: CASSSDRDEQFF. The CDR3 nucleotides read TGTGCCAGCAGTTCGGACAGGGATGAGCAGTTCTTC. The entire variable domain, with the rest obtained from reference TRBV2 and TRBJ2-1, is as follows: EPEVTQTPSHQVTQMGQEVILRCVPISNHLYFYWYRQILGQKVEFLVSFYNNEISEKSEIFDDQFSVERPDGSNFTLKIRSTKLEDSAMYFCASSSDRDEQFFGPGTRLTVL.

The J gene is TRBJ1-4, the V gene TRBV7-8; no definite D call. The V gene lost 1 base and the J gene lost 0 bases, with 3 bases spanning the gap. This CDR3 has 14 residues. CDR1 is SGHVS and CDR2 is FQNEAQ in the germline V gene. As DNA, the CDR3 is TGTGCCAGCAGCTTAGTCCCAACTAATGAAAAACTGTTTTTT. Its translation: CASSLVPTNEKLFF.

This CDR3 is CAIRGASRQETQYF. CDR3 DNA: TGTGCCATCAGGGGGGCTAGCAGGCAAGAGACCCAGTACTTC. The chain recombines TRBV10-3 with TRBJ2-5; possibly TRBD1 for D (6 bases). The germline CDR1 and CDR2 sequences are ENHRY and SYGVKD. The CDR3 runs 14 residues. V lost 6 bases and J lost 2, with 13 bases in between.